A single sample is the source of the 10 T cell receptor beta chains below, sequenced in a study of T-cell reconstitution after alpha-beta-depleted transplantation in children. The authors prepared the TCRbeta library with unique molecular identifiers. In TCRdb, the PCR reads were re-called with MiXCR into one record per CDR3 protein. The repertoire holds about 170,000 distinct CDR3 sequences, with 11% as singletons. Sequencing was performed on PBMCs, taken before TCRalphabeta/CD19-depleted stem cell transplant. The receptor set was obtained from a boy aged 2-9 years with acute myeloid leukemia, due to receive a stem cell transplant.

This clonotype came up many times. The genes are TRBV20-1 and TRBJ2-5; TRBD2 matches 8 bases. V shed 5 bases and J 4 bases; nucleotides not matched to a gene: 6. This CDR3 comprises 13 residues. Germline CDR1 reads DFQATT; CDR2 reads SNEGSKA (reference sequence). In DNA form, the CDR3 reads TGCAGTGCTGACCGGGAGGGGCGAGAGACCCAGTACTTC. The encoded protein is CSADREGRETQYF.

This clonotype was counted at least ten times. The chain recombines TRBV7-9 with TRBJ1-2; D might be TRBD1 (6 bases). V lost 3 bases, J lost 6 bases, and 8 bases lay in between. The CDR3 spans 12 residues. Germline V gene lookup returns CDR1 SEHNR and CDR2 FQNEAQ (reference sequence). The CDR3 bases are TGTGCCAGCAGCTTGGGGGGCGATGGCTACACCTTC. This gives the protein CASSLGGDGYTF.

Many counts were recorded for this clonotype. The gene calls are TRBV7-9 and TRBJ1-3; D unresolved. The CDR3 has 16 amino acids. The V end was cut by 7 bases, the J end by 2 bases, with 18 bases between. The germline CDR1 and CDR2 sequences are SEHNR and FQNEAQ (reference sequence). The CDR3 DNA is TGTGCCAGCACCGCTGTTACGGGAGGGCCTGGAAACACCATATATTTT. This translates into CASTAVTGGPGNTIYF.

This clonotype was found many times. V gene TRBV20-1 combines with J gene TRBJ1-2; 7 bases agree with TRBD1. V lost 5 bases, J lost 1 base, and 7 bases stayed unmatched. Germline V gene sequence: CDR1 DFQATT, CDR2 SNEGSKA (reference sequence). This CDR3 contains 14 residues. Here the CDR3 reads CSAPPGGNNYGYTF. The CDR3 DNA reads as TGCAGTGCTCCCCCAGGGGGTAATAACTATGGCTACACCTTC.

This clonotype was seen repeatedly, ten times or more. The gene calls are TRBV5-1 and TRBJ1-1; D ambiguous. Trimming stripped 2 bases from V and 5 bases from J, with 7 bases between. Germline values: CDR1 SGHRS, CDR2 YFSETQ. This CDR3 has 12 residues. CDR3 bases: TGCGCCAGCAGCTTTGCCGGGACTGAAGCTTTCTTT. It yields the protein CASSFAGTEAFF.

This clonotype was counted at least ten times. The chain employs TRBV2 and TRBJ1-3; unclear D gene. The CDR3 is made up of 13 amino acids. Germline-derived CDR1 and CDR2 are SNHLY and FYNNEI. Trimming stripped 7 bases from V and 4 bases from J, with 11 bases between. The CDR3 is CASKADWGNTIYF. In DNA, the CDR3 is TGTGCCAGCAAGGCGGATTGGGGAAACACCATATATTTT.

This clonotype was detected only a few times. This chain joins TRBV20-1 and TRBJ2-3; a possible D gene is TRBD2 (5 bases). This CDR3 region has 14 residues. Germline V gene sequence: CDR1 DFQATT, CDR2 SNEGSKA (reference sequence). V lost 0 bases and J 3 bases, leaving 10 bases between the germline ends. CDR3 DNA: TGCAGTGCTAGAGATATGCTAGCTACAGATACGCAGTATTTT. It encodes CSARDMLATDTQYF.

This clonotype was observed at least ten times. This chain connects TRBV27 to TRBJ2-1, with a tentative D call TRBD2 (6 bases). V was pared by 5 bases and J by 10 bases, with 12 bases between. The CDR3 runs 12 residues. Germline V gene lookup returns CDR1 MNHEY and CDR2 SMNVEV (reference sequence). CDR3 bases: TGTGCCAGCAGTGCGGGACTGTACGAGCAGTTCTTC. Its protein product is CASSAGLYEQFF.

The table lists this clonotype with many counts. The rearrangement joins TRBV11-2 to TRBJ2-1, with TRBD1 matching 8 bases. The CDR3 consists of 15 residues. V trimming: 3 bases; J trimming: 4 bases; junction bases outside the gene matches: 5. Germline CDR1 SGHAT, CDR2 FQNNGV. The CDR3 here is CASSFTGTGYNEQFF. CDR3 coding DNA: TGTGCCAGCAGCTTTACCGGGACAGGATACAATGAGCAGTTCTTC.

This clonotype was seen many times. The rearrangement links TRBV7-2 to TRBJ1-2; D is unclear. Per germline, CDR1 SGHTA and CDR2 FQGNSA. CDR3 length: 13 amino acids. Trimming stripped 4 bases from V and 2 bases from J, with 8 bases between. The CDR3 DNA reads as TGTGCCAGCAGCTCGGGAAGCAACTATGGCTACACCTTC. This translates into CASSSGSNYGYTF.